These 27 T cell receptor beta chains originate from one sample sequenced in a study of blood T cell repertoires in COVID-19 (dated by TCRdb to the early 2020s). Preparation of the library involved the immunoSEQ multiplex PCR assay. Held by TCRdb, this immuneACCESS table contains in-frame sequences only and omits some clones. Under half of the omission traces to an unresolved V gene where checked; the cause of the rest is unknown. The sample table records approximately 360,000 clones; 80% to 90% of these occur just once. The ten largest clones capture 1.5% to 2.5% of the sample. The specimen sequenced was PBMCs or T cells enriched from blood (not recorded which). The receptors derive from a middle-aged man in a cohort exposed to, infected with or recovered from COVID-19 (not recorded which).

The CDR3 spells CATTSSSTGRQPQHF. The CDR3 nucleotides read TGTGCCACCACTTCATCCTCGACAGGGAGGCAGCCCCAGCATTTT. The chain links TRBV28 to TRBJ1-5, with 7 nucleotides matching TRBD1. Germline CDR1 and CDR2: MDHEN and SYDVKM. This CDR3 has 15 residues. Trimming cost V 10 bases and J 7 bases; bases outside gene matches: 16.

V usage is TRBV24-1 and J usage is TRBJ2-1; perhaps TRBD2 as D (5 bases). V lost 2 bases and J lost 5, with 9 bases in between. The germline V gene has CDR1 KGHDR and CDR2 SFDVKD. There are 14 residues in the CDR3. Here the CDR3 reads CATSDSGRDNEQFF. The CDR3 region has the DNA TGTGCCACCAGTGATTCGGGAAGGGACAATGAGCAGTTCTTC.

The chain carries TRBV30 and TRBJ2-3; TRBD2 aligns across 9 bases. Per the germline V gene, CDR1 is GTSNPN and CDR2 is SVGIG (reference sequence). Germline trimming cut 7 bases from V and 10 bases from J; bases unmatched to any gene: 9. The CDR3 totals 12 residues. The CDR3 here is CAFTAGGPSQYF. CDR3 coding DNA: TGTGCCTTTACGGCGGGAGGGCCGTCGCAGTATTTT.

Comments on this clone: Within the sample, other DNA sequences also encode this same CDR3. J is TRBJ1-1 and V is TRBV19; 9 positions agree with TRBD1. From germline, CDR1 is LNHDA and CDR2 SQIVND (reference sequence). The length of the CDR3 is 17 residues. V shed 4 bases, J shed 0 bases, and the junction held 9 bases outside the gene matches. The CDR3 spells CASSTGTGRSMNTEAFF. Here the CDR3 DNA reads TGTGCCAGTAGTACCGGGACAGGGAGAAGCATGAACACTGAAGCTTTCTTT.

This clone was seen only a few times. The rearrangement joins TRBV10-3 to TRBJ2-2; no definite D call. The CDR3 totals 16 residues. Germline CDR1 is ENHRY and CDR2 is SYGVKD. With 0 bases removed from V and 1 base from J, the gap between germline ends came to 9 bases. The CDR3 DNA reads as TGTGCCATCAGTGAGTCTGGGCAGGAGAACACCGGGGAGCTGTTTTTT. This gives the protein CAISESGQENTGELFF.

The chain uses TRBV5-1 and TRBJ1-3; TRBD1 agrees at 7 bases. V gave up 5 bases and J gave up 0 bases; unmatched junction bases: 5. The CDR3 sequence is 15 residues long. Germline V gives CDR1 SGHRS, CDR2 YFSETQ. In DNA, the CDR3 is TGCGCCAGCAGATTCGCAGGGGGCTCTGGAAACACCATATATTTT. Its translation is CASRFAGGSGNTIYF.

This chain connects TRBV7-7 to TRBJ2-5, with a tentative D call TRBD2 (5 bases). Germline CDR1 is SSHAT and CDR2 is FNYEAQ (reference sequence). The germline V and J ends were trimmed by 2 bases and 0 bases, with 10 bases remaining between them. The CDR3 totals 15 residues. CDR3 protein: CASSLLGGYQETQYF. The DNA of the CDR3 is TGTGCCAGCAGCTTACTGGGCGGGTACCAAGAGACCCAGTACTTC.

The chain links TRBV2 to TRBJ2-7; 7 nucleotides agree with TRBD2. Germline V gene lookup returns CDR1 SNHLY and CDR2 FYNNEI. The CDR3 loop spans 13 amino acids. V lost 3 bases, J lost 5 bases, and 4 bases stayed unmatched. The CDR3 sequence is CASSDSGIDEQYF. The CDR3 coding sequence is TGTGCCAGCAGTGACAGCGGGATAGACGAGCAGTACTTC.

The table lists this clone with a count of one. The chain recombines TRBV20-1 with TRBJ2-3, with TRBD2 matching over 9 bases. This CDR3 is built from 13 residues. J gave up 4 bases and V 3 bases, and 2 bases lay outside the gene matches. Germline CDR1 is DFQATT and CDR2 is SNEGSKA (reference sequence). The DNA for the CDR3 is TGCAGTGCTAGTGGGACTAGCTCAGATACGCAGTATTTT. The encoded protein is CSASGTSSDTQYF.

The chain employs TRBV30 and TRBJ2-7; no clear D. Trimming cost V 5 bases and J 0 bases, with 8 bases left between them. This CDR3 has 12 amino acids. The V gene's germline CDR1 is GTSNPN and CDR2 SVGIG (reference sequence). CDR3: CAWRAFSYEQYF. The CDR3 DNA reads TGTGCCTGGCGAGCTTTCTCCTACGAGCAGTACTTC.

This chain links TRBV3-1 (or the pseudogene TRBV3-2) with TRBJ1-6, with D perhaps TRBD1 (5 bases). CDR1 is LGHDT and CDR2 is YNNKEL in the germline V gene (reference sequence). This CDR3 region has 13 residues. V lost 1 base, J lost 14 bases, and 12 bases lay in between. The DNA of the CDR3 is TGTGCCAGCAGCCAAGCGGAGAAAGGGGCCCTCCACTTT. Protein sequence: CASSQAEKGALHF.

The CDR3 DNA follows: TGTGCCAGCTCACCATCTAATATCGGCGAGCAGTACTTC. Encoded protein: CASSPSNIGEQYF. The rearrangement links TRBV18 to TRBJ2-7; D is unclear. This CDR3 is built from 13 residues. CDR1 KGHSH and CDR2 LQKENI come from the germline V gene. V shed 2 bases and J shed 6 bases, with 11 bases lying between them.

The chain is built from TRBV30 and TRBJ2-7; the D is unclear. Germline loops: CDR1 GTSNPN, CDR2 SVGIG (reference sequence). The CDR3 runs 14 residues. V dropped 0 bases and J dropped 0 bases, with 9 bases sitting between them. The CDR3 loop is CAWSVLGHSYEQYF. CDR3 nucleotide sequence: TGTGCCTGGAGTGTTCTTGGCCACTCCTACGAGCAGTACTTC.

This chain joins TRBV28 and TRBJ2-2; 14 bases line up with TRBD2. The V gene's germline CDR1 is MDHEN and CDR2 SYDVKM. Trimming took 6 bases from V and 1 from J; bases not matched to a gene: 10. The CDR3 is 19 residues long. CDR3 sequence (DNA): TGTGCCAGCAGGACACCGGGACTAGCGGGAGTTGGGAACACCGGGGAGCTGTTTTTT. Amino acids: CASRTPGLAGVGNTGELFF.

The chain is built from TRBV7-9 and TRBJ2-1; D unresolved. V was trimmed by 5 bases and J by 5 bases, leaving 10 bases between them. CDR1 and CDR2 from the germline V gene are SEHNR and FQNEAQ (reference sequence). This CDR3 is built from 13 residues. The DNA for the CDR3 is TGTGCCAGCAGCCCGTCTTTAGACAATGAGCAGTTCTTC. Translation gives CASSPSLDNEQFF.

This clone is a singleton in its sample. V usage is TRBV6-5 and J usage is TRBJ1-4; 8 nucleotides agree with TRBD1. The ends lost 8 bases at V and 5 bases at J; junction bases unmatched: 1. Germline CDR1 reads MNHEY; CDR2 reads SVGAGI. The CDR3 totals 12 residues. CDR3 region: CASRDRNEKLFF. In DNA form, the CDR3 reads TGTGCCAGCCGGGACAGGAATGAAAAACTGTTTTTT.

The chain has TRBV5-1 and TRBJ2-1; D might be TRBD2 (5 bases). The V end lost 4 bases, the J end lost 4 bases, and 12 bases lay between the germline ends. The CDR3 covers 14 residues. In germline, CDR1 is SGHRS, CDR2 YFSETQ. CDR3 amino acids: CASSTGSHYNEQFF. The CDR3 DNA is TGCGCCAGCAGCACGGGATCGCATTACAATGAGCAGTTCTTC.

This clone appeared a single time. The chain carries TRBV27 and TRBJ1-1; TRBD1 matches at 10 bases. The junction had 8 bases not matched to a gene; V was cut back by 5 bases and J by 5 bases. Germline-derived CDR1 and CDR2 are MNHEY and SMNVEV (reference sequence). CDR3 size: 15 residues. As DNA, the CDR3 is TGTGCCAGCAGTCACCGGACAGGGGGGAGGACTGAAGCTTTCTTT. It specifies CASSHRTGGRTEAFF.

The CDR3 DNA reads as TGTGCCAGCAGTTACCAGGGACTCAATGAGCAGTTCTTC. Translation: CASSYQGLNEQFF. V usage is TRBV6-5 and J usage is TRBJ2-1; D may be TRBD2 (6 bases). The germline gives CDR1 MNHEY, CDR2 SVGAGI. CDR3 size: 13 residues. Trimming took 2 bases from V and 6 from J, leaving 8 bases between them.

The chain is built from TRBV28 and TRBJ2-2; 9 nucleotides line up with TRBD1. Germline assignment: CDR1 MDHEN and CDR2 SYDVKM. This CDR3 contains 13 residues. The ends lost 5 bases at V and 13 bases at J; junction bases unmatched: 8. The CDR3 sequence is CASSTGQGEWLFF. For the CDR3, the DNA is TGTGCCAGCAGTACGGGACAGGGAGAGTGGCTGTTTTTT.

This clone showed up just once. The chain employs TRBV28 and TRBJ2-1; D possibly corresponds to TRBD2 (6 bases). The CDR3 loop spans 16 amino acids. Trimming stripped 1 base from V and 7 bases from J, with 17 bases between. CDR1 and CDR2 from the germline V gene are MDHEN and SYDVKM. The CDR3 spells CASSLSRLGGWNEQFF. The CDR3 DNA sequence: TGTGCCAGCAGTTTATCCCGACTAGGAGGTTGGAATGAGCAGTTCTTC.

V gene TRBV6-5 combines with J gene TRBJ2-7; tentative D call: TRBD2 (5 bases). Germline assignment: CDR1 MNHEY and CDR2 SVGAGI. CDR3 length: 14 residues. Trimming took off 2 bases at V and 0 bases at J, with 8 bases between the two ends. Here the CDR3 DNA reads TGTGCCAGCAGTTACGCTAGCAGCTCCTACGAGCAGTACTTC. This sequence encodes CASSYASSSYEQYF.

The count of this clone is one. In nucleotides, the CDR3 is TGTGCCAGCAGCTCGCGAGGGCAGCCGGGGGACGAGCAGTACTTC. It is translated as CASSSRGQPGDEQYF. J is TRBJ2-7 and V is TRBV7-9; D possibly corresponds to TRBD2 (6 bases). V was trimmed by 4 bases and J by 5 bases, leaving 18 bases between them. CDR3 length: 15 amino acids. Germline V gives CDR1 SEHNR, CDR2 FQNEAQ (reference sequence).

The chain links TRBV7-2 to TRBJ2-1; TRBD2 aligns across 7 bases. The CDR3 is 16 residues long. Germline loops: CDR1 SGHTA, CDR2 FQGNSA. Trimming at V came to 7 bases and at J to 0 bases, leaving 9 bases not matched to a gene. The CDR3 sequence is CASIRASGGSYNEQFF. In DNA form, the CDR3 reads TGTGCCAGCATTAGGGCTAGCGGAGGCTCCTACAATGAGCAGTTCTTC.

V usage is TRBV20-1 and J usage is TRBJ2-7, with D unresolved. V dropped 0 bases and J dropped 6 bases, with 6 bases sitting between them. Germline CDR1 is DFQATT and CDR2 is SNEGSKA (reference sequence). The length of the CDR3 is 11 residues. CDR3 sequence: CSARDTREQYF. CDR3 sequence (DNA): TGCAGTGCTAGAGATACGCGCGAGCAGTACTTC.

V is TRBV27 and J is TRBJ1-5; D gene unclear. V was pared by 0 bases and J by 1 base, with 10 bases between. Germline V gene data show CDR1 as MNHEY and CDR2 as SMNVEV (reference sequence). The CDR3 is made up of 16 amino acids. CDR3 loop: CASSLSSSFSNQPQHF. The CDR3 region has the DNA TGTGCCAGCAGTTTATCGAGCTCCTTCAGCAATCAGCCCCAGCATTTT.

V is TRBV19 and J is TRBJ1-4, with D uncertain. Trimming took off 3 bases at V and 7 bases at J, with 12 bases between the two ends. From germline, CDR1 is LNHDA and CDR2 SQIVND (reference sequence). CDR3 size: 14 residues. This CDR3 reads CASSMRSVGEKLFF. The CDR3 nucleotides read TGTGCCAGTAGTATGCGAAGCGTGGGTGAAAAACTGTTTTTT. Full variable domain (missing parts from reference TRBV19 and TRBJ1-4): DGGITQSPKYLFRKEGQNVTLSCEQNLNHDAMYWYRQDPGQGLRLIYYSQIVNDFQKGDIAEGYSVSREKKESFPLTVTSAQKNPTAFYLCASSMRSVGEKLFFGSGTQLSVL.